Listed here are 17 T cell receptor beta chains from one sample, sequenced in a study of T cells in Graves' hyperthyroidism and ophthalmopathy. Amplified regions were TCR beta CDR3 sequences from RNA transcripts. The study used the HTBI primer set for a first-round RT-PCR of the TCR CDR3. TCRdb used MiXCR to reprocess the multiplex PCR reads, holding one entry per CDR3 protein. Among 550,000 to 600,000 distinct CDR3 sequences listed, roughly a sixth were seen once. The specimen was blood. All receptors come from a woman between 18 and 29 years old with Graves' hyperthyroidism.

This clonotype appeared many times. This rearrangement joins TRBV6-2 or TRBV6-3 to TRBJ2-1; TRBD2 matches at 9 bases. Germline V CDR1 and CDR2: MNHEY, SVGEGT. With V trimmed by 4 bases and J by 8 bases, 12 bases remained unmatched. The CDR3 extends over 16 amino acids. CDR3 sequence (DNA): TGTGCCAGCAGTTCAGTTCGGGCGGGAGGGCCTTATGAGCAGTTCTTC. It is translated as CASSSVRAGGPYEQFF.

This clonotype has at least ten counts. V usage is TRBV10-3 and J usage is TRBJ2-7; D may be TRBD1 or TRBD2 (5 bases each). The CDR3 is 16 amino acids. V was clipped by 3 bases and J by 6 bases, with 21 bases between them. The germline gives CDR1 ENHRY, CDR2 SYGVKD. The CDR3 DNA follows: TGTGCCATCAGTGACCCCGGGACCTACCCAGGGCGCGAGCAGTACTTC. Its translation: CAISDPGTYPGREQYF.

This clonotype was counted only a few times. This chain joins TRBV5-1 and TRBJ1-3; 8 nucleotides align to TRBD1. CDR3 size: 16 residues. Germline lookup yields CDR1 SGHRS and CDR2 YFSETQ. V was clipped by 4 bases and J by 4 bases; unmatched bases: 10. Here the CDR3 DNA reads TGCGCCAGCAGCGGAGCAGGGGGCGCGAGAGGAAACACCATATATTTT. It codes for CASSGAGGARGNTIYF.

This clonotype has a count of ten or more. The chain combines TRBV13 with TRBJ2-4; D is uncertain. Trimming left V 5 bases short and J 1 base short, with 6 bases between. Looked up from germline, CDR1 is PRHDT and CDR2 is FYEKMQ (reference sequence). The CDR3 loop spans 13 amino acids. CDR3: CASSTWAKNIQYF. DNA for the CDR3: TGTGCCAGCAGCACTTGGGCCAAAAACATTCAGTACTTC.

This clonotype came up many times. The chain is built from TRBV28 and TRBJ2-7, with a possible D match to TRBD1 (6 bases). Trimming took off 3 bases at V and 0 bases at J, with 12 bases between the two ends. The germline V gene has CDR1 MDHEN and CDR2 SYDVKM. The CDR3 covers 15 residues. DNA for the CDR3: TGTGCCAGCAGTTTGCAGGACAGATCCTCCTACGAGCAGTACTTC. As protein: CASSLQDRSSYEQYF.

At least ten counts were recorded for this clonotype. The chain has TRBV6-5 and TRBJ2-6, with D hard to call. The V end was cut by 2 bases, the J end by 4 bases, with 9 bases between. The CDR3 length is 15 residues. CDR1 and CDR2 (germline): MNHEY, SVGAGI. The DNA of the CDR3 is TGTGCCAGCAGTTACAGCCCAGAGGGGGCCAACGTCCTGACTTTC. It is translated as CASSYSPEGANVLTF.

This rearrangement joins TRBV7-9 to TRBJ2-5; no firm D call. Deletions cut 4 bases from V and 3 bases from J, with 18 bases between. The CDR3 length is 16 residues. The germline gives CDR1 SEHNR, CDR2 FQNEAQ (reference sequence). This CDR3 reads CASSSNRPAPEETQYF. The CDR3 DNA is TGTGCCAGCAGCTCGAATAGACCAGCCCCCGAAGAGACCCAGTACTTC.

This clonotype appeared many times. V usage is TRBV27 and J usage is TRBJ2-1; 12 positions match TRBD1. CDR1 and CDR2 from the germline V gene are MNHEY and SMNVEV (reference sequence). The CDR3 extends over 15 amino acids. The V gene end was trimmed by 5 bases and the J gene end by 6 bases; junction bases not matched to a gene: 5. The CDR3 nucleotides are TGTGCCAGCAGTCCATGGGACAGGGGGCCCAATGAGCAGTTCTTC. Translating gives CASSPWDRGPNEQFF.

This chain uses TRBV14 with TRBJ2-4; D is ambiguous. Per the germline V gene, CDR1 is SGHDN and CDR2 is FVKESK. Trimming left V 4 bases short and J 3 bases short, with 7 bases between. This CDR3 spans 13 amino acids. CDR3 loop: CASSRTGKNIQYF. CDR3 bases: TGTGCCAGCAGCCGGACGGGCAAAAACATTCAGTACTTC.

The CDR3 DNA follows: TGTGCCACCAGTGATTTGCGGGGCAACACCGGGGAGCTGTTTTTT. This encodes CATSDLRGNTGELFF. The chain is built from TRBV24-1 and TRBJ2-2, with D perhaps assigned TRBD1 or TRBD2 (5 bases each). Trimming shortened V by 0 bases and J by 2 bases, and 6 bases separated the two germline ends. From germline, CDR1 is KGHDR and CDR2 SFDVKD. This CDR3 spans 15 amino acids.

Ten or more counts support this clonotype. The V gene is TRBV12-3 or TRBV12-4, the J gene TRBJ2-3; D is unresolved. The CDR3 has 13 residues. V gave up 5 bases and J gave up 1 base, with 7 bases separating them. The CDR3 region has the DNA TGTGCCAGCAGTCCTTTCGGCACAGATACGCAGTATTTT. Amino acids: CASSPFGTDTQYF.

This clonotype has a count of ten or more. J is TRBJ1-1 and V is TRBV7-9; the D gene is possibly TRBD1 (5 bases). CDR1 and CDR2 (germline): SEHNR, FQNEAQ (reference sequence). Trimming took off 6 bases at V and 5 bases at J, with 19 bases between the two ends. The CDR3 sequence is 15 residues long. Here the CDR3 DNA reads TGTGCCAGCAGACCGGATCAGGGAGCCAGGACTGAAGCTTTCTTT. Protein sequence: CASRPDQGARTEAFF. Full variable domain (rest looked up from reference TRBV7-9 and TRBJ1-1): DTGVSQNPRHKITKRGQNVTFRCDPISEHNRLYWYRQTLGQGPEFLTYFQNEAQLEKSRLLSDRFSAERPKGSFSTLEIQRTEQGDSAMYLCASRPDQGARTEAFFGQGTRLTVV.

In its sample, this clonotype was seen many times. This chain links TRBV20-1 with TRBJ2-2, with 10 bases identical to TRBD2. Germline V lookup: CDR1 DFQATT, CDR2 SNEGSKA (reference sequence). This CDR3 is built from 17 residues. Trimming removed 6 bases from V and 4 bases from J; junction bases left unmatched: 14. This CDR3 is CSASGLAGAPGTGELFF. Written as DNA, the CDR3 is TGCAGTGCCTCGGGGCTAGCGGGAGCCCCGGGCACCGGGGAGCTGTTTTTT.

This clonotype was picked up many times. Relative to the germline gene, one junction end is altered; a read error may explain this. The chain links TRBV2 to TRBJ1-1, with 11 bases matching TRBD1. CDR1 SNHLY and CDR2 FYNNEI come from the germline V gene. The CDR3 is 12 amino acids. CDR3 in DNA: TGTGCCAACAGTGAGGGACAGGGGGGAGCTTTCTTT. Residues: CANSEGQGGAFF.

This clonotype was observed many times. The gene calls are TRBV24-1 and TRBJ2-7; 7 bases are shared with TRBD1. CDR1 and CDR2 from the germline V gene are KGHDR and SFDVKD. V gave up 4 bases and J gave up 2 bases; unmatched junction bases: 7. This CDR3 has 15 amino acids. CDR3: CATSDTDRATYEQYF. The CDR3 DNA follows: TGTGCCACCAGTGACACCGACAGGGCCACCTACGAGCAGTACTTC.

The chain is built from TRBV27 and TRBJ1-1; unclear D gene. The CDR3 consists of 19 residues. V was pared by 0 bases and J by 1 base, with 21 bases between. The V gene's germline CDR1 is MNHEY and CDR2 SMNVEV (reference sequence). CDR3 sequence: CASSLSGKFRRRGNTEAFF. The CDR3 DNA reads TGTGCCAGCAGTTTATCCGGCAAGTTTAGGAGGCGGGGGAACACTGAAGCTTTCTTT.

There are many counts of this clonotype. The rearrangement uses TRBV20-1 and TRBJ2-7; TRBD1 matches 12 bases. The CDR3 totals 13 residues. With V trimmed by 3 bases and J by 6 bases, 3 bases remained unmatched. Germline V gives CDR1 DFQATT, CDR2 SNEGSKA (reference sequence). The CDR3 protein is CSASWDRGREQYF. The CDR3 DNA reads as TGCAGTGCTAGCTGGGACAGGGGGCGCGAGCAGTACTTC.